This T cell receptor (beta chain) comes out of a study of technical replicates of blood from a few donors. Data came from immunoSEQ multiplex PCR; TCRdb stores just in-frame clones and leaves some out. Among about 100,000 clones listed, 95% were seen once. This sequence originates from a human donor in good health. Sequences were obtained from T cells isolated from PBMCs.

The CDR3 bases are TGTGCCAGCAGGACAGTCAGGGGGCATGAGCAGTTCTTC. It encodes CASRTVRGHEQFF. This chain links TRBV2 with TRBJ2-1; 8 bases are shared with TRBD1. This CDR3 is 13 amino acids long. Germline CDR1 reads SNHLY; CDR2 reads FYNNEI. V shed 6 bases and J 8 bases; nucleotides not matched to a gene: 6.